This T cell receptor beta chain was found in a study of PD-1 blockade in classical Hodgkin lymphoma. Germline lookup yields CDR1 GTSNPN and CDR2 SVGIG (reference sequence). V dropped 4 bases and J dropped 4 bases, with 8 bases sitting between them. The CDR3 length is 13 residues. Method: immunoSEQ multiplex PCR; TCRdb's copy keeps in-frame clones and lacks some. The data show 20,000 to 25,000 clones, about 72% seen once. The study's findings and limits: Complete responders matched newly diagnosed patients in baseline diversity. According to reports, newly diagnosed patients had lower baseline TCR diversity than healthy donors, and relapsed/refractory patients had lower baseline TCR diversity still. Among the patients, those starting nivolumab under 1 year after ASCT were excluded.

Note on this clone: Its antigen is unidentified.

Time point specified: cycle 4 day 1 (C4D1), after less than seven weeks of nivolumab. Each patient relapsed following autologous stem cell transplantation, and prior brentuximab vedotin exposure differed. Magnetic negative selection served to purify CD4+ T cells out of PBMCs that had been thawed. Responses achieved at best were complete response, partial response or progressive disease. The TCR sequence derives from a human donor with classical Hodgkin lymphoma. Here the sequenced sample was CD4+ T cells from blood, taken before the fourth cycle of nivolumab. V is TRBV30 and J is TRBJ1-6; D unresolved. DNA for the CDR3: TGTGCCTGGAAAAATCTTTATAATTCACCCCTCCACTTT. It translates to CAWKNLYNSPLHF.